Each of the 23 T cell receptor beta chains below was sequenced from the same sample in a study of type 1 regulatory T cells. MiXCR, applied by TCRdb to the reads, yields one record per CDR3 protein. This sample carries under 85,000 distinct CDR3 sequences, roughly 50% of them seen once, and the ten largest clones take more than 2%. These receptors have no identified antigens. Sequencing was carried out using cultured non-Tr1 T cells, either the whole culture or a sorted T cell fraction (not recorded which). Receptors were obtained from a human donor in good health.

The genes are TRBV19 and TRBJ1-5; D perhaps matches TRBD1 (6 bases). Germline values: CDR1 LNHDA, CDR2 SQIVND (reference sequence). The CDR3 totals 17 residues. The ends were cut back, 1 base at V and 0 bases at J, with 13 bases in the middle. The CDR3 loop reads CASSIGETGYSNQPQHF. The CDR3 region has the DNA TGTGCCAGTAGTATAGGGGAGACAGGATATAGCAATCAGCCCCAGCATTTT.

CDR3 nucleotides: TGTGCCTGGAGTGTACTCGAGACCCAGTACTTC. Its translation is CAWSVLETQYF. The chain uses TRBV30 and TRBJ2-5, with D unresolved. The germline V and J ends were trimmed by 0 bases and 5 bases, with 4 bases remaining between them. Germline V gives CDR1 GTSNPN, CDR2 SVGIG (reference sequence). The CDR3 loop spans 11 amino acids.

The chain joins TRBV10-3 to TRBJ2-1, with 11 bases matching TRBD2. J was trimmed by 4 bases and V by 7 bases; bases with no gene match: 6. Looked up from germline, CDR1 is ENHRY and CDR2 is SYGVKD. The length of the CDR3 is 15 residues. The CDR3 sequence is CAITMGLADYNEQFF. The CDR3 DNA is TGTGCCATCACCATGGGACTAGCGGATTACAATGAGCAGTTCTTC.

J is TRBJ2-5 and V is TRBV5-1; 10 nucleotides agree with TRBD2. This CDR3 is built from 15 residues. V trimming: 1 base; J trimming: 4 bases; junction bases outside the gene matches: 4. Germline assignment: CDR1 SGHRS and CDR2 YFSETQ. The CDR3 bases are TGCGCCAGCAGCTTGATCAGCGGGGGGGCAGAGACCCAGTACTTC. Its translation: CASSLISGGAETQYF.

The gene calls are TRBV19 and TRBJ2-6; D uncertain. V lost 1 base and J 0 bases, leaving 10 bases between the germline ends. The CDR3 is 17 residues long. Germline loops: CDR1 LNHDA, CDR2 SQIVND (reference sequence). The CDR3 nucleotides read TGTGCCAGTAGTATAGCGGCAGGTTACTCTGGGGCCAACGTCCTGACTTTC. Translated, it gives CASSIAAGYSGANVLTF.

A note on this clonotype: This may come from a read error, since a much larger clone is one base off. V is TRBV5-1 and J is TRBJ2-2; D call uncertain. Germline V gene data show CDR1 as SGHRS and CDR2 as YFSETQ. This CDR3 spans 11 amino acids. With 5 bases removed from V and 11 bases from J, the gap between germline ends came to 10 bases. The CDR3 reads CASRENGELFF. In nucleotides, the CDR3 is TGCGCCAGCAGGGAAAACGGAGAGCTGTTTTTT. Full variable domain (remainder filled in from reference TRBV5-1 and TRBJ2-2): KAGVTQTPRYLIKTRGQQVTLSCSPISGHRSVSWYQQTPGQGLQFLFEYFSETQRNKGNFPGRFSGRQFSNSRSEMNVSTLELGDSALYLCASRENGELFFGEGSRLTVL.

In nucleotides, the CDR3 is TGTGCCAGCAAGAAGGGTGAAAAACTGTTTTTT. Its protein is CASKKGEKLFF. V and J are TRBV7-3 and TRBJ1-4; D unresolved. The germline V and J ends were trimmed by 7 bases and 7 bases, with 7 bases remaining between them. The CDR3 sequence is 11 residues long. The germline V gene encodes CDR1 SGHTA and CDR2 FQGTGA.

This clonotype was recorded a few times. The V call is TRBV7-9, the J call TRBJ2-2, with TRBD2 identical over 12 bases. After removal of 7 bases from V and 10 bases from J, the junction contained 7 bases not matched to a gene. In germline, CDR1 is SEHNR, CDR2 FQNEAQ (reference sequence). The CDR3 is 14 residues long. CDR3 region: CASTSSGGAAELFF. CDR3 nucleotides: TGTGCCAGCACCTCTAGCGGGGGGGCCGCGGAGCTGTTTTTT. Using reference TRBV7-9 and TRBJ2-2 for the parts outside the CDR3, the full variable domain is DTGVSQNPRHKITKRGQNVTFRCDPISEHNRLYWYRQTLGQGPEFLTYFQNEAQLEKSRLLSDRFSAERPKGSFSTLEIQRTEQGDSAMYLCASTSSGGAAELFFGEGSRLTVL.

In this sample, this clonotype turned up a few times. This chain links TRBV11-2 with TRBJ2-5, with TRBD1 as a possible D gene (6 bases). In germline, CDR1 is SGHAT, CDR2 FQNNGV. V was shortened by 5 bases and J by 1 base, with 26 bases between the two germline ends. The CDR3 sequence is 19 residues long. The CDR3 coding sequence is TGTGCCAGCAGCCCCTTTCGGGACATTGATGATAGGGGCCAAGAGACCCAGTACTTC. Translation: CASSPFRDIDDRGQETQYF.

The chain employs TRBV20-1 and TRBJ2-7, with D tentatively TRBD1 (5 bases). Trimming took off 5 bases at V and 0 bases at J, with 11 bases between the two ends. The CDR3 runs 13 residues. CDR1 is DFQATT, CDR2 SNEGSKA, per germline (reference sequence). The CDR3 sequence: CSAGHPSSYEQYF. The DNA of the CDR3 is TGCAGTGCTGGACACCCGAGCTCCTACGAGCAGTACTTC.

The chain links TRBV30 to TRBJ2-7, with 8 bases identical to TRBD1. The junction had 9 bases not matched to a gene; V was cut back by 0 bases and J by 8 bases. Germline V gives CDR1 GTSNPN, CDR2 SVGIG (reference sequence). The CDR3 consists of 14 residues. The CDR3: CAWSVSDRDLKQYF. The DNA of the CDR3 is TGTGCCTGGAGTGTATCGGACAGGGACCTCAAGCAGTACTTC.

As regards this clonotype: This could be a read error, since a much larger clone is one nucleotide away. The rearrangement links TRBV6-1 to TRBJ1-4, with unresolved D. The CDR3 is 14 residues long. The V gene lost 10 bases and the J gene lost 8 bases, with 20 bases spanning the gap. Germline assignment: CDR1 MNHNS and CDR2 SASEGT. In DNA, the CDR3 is TGTGCCAACACCATGAGAGATCAAGGGGAAAAACTGTTTTTT. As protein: CANTMRDQGEKLFF.

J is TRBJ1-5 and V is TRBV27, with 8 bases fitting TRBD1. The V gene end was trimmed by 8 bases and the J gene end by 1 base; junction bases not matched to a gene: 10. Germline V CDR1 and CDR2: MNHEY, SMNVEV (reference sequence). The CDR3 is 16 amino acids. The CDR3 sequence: CASSDYQGASNQPQHF. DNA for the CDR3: TGTGCCAGCTCCGATTACCAGGGGGCGAGCAATCAGCCCCAGCATTTT.

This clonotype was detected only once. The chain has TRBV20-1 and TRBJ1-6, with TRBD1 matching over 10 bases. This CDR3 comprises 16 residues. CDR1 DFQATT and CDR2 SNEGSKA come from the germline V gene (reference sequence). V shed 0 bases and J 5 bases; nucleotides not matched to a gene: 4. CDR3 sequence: CSARDTGTGDNSPLHF. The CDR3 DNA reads TGCAGTGCTAGAGATACCGGGACAGGGGATAATTCACCCCTCCACTTT.

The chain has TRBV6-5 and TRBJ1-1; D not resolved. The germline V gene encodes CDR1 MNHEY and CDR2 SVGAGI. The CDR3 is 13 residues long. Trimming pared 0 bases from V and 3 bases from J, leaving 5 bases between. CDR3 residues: CASSYSSHTEAFF. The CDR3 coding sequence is TGTGCCAGCAGTTACTCGTCTCACACTGAAGCTTTCTTT.

The DNA of the CDR3 is TGTGCCAGCAGCCAGCTGGAGGGGTCCTACGAGCAGTACTTC. It specifies CASSQLEGSYEQYF. This sequence joins TRBV4-2 and TRBJ2-7; possible D gene TRBD2, 6 bases. The CDR3 has 14 residues. V was clipped by 3 bases and J by 1 base, with 10 bases between them. The V gene's germline CDR1 is LGHNA and CDR2 YNFKEQ.

For the CDR3, the DNA is TGCAGTGCTATCCCCCACGGGGGCTCTAATGAAAAACTGTTTTTT. Translation gives CSAIPHGGSNEKLFF. The V gene is TRBV20-1, the J gene TRBJ1-4; a possible D gene is TRBD1 (6 bases). Between the trimmed V and J ends, which lost 4 bases and 3 bases, there was a span of 15 bases. The CDR3 extends over 15 amino acids. CDR1 and CDR2 from the germline V gene are DFQATT and SNEGSKA (reference sequence).

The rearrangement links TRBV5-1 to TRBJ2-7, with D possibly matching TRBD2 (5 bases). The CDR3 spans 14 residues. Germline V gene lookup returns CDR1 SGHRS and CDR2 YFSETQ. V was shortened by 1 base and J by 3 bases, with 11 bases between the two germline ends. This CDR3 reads CASSLSGTGYEQYF. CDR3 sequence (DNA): TGCGCCAGCAGCTTGTCGGGAACGGGCTACGAGCAGTACTTC.

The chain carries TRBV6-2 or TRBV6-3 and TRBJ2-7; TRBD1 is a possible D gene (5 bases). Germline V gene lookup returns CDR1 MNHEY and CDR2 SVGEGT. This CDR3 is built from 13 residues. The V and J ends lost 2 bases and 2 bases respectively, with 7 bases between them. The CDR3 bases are TGTGCCAGCAGTTACGTGGGGCCCTACGAGCAGTACTTC. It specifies CASSYVGPYEQYF.

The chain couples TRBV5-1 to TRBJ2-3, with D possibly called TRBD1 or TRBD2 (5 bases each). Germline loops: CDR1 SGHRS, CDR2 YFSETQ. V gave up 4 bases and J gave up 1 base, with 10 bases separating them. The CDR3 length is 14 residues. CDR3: CASSGGPRTDTQYF. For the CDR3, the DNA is TGCGCCAGCAGCGGGGGACCACGCACAGATACGCAGTATTTT. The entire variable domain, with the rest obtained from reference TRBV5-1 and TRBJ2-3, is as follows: KAGVTQTPRYLIKTRGQQVTLSCSPISGHRSVSWYQQTPGQGLQFLFEYFSETQRNKGNFPGRFSGRQFSNSRSEMNVSTLELGDSALYLCASSGGPRTDTQYFGPGTRLTVL.

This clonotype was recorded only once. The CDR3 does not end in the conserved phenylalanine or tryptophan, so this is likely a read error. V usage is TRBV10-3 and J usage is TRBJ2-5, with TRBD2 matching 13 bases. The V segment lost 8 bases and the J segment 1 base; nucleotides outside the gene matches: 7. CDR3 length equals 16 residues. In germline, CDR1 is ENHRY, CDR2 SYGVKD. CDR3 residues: CAIGRTSGGRQETQYL. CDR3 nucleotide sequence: TGTGCCATCGGAAGGACTAGCGGGGGTCGCCAAGAGACCCAGTACCTC.

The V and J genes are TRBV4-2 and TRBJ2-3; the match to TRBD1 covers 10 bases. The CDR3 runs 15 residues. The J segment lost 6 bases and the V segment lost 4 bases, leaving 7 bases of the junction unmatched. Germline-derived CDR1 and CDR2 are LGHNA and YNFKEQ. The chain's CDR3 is CASSRTGTGVDTQYF. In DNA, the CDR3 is TGTGCCAGCAGCCGTACCGGGACAGGGGTTGATACGCAGTATTTT.

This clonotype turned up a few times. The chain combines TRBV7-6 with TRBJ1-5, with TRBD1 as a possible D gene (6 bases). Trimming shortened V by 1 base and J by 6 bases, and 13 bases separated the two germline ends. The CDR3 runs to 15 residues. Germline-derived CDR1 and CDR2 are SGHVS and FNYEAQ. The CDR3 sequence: CASSLGDTGSQPQHF. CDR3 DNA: TGTGCCAGCAGCTTAGGGGACACAGGGAGTCAGCCCCAGCATTTT.